This T cell receptor (beta chain) was identified during a study of T-cell reconstitution after alpha-beta-depleted transplantation in children. Regarding the study as a whole: Surviving recipient T cells and intrathymic progenitors accounted for some patients' high TCRbeta diversity at day 60.

The germline V gene encodes CDR1 GTSNPN and CDR2 SVGIG (reference sequence). J was trimmed by 1 base and V by 0 bases; bases with no gene match: 7. The CDR3 spans 16 residues. Unique molecular identifiers were built into the TCRbeta library. One entry per CDR3 protein, called by TCRdb with MiXCR from the PCR reads. The data contain about 7,600 distinct CDR3 sequences, less than 6% of them singletons. This clonotype appeared many times. The antigen is not known. The chain links TRBV30 to TRBJ1-2; 8 nucleotides line up with TRBD1. Sequenced material: PBMCs, mostly from graft donor cells, taken 180 days after TCRalphabeta/CD19-depleted stem cell transplant. The TCR sequence derives from a child younger than two who had a stem cell transplant for acute myeloid leukemia, so the T cells may come from the graft donor. CDR3 in DNA: TGTGCCTGGAGTGTCAGGGGGCTAGGGGTTAACTATGGCTACACCTTC. Translation: CAWSVRGLGVNYGYTF.